The rows below give T cell receptor beta chains drawn from one sample of a study of cytomegalovirus exposure and HLA in healthy donors. Profiled with immunoSEQ multiplex PCR; TCRdb holds only in-frame clones, not every one. The sample includes approximately 150,000 clones, approximately 79% seen only once; the top ten take around 1.4%. Sequences were obtained from PBMCs. The receptors were gathered from a man aged 60 to 75 in good health and CMV-seronegative. CDR3s include the opening cysteine and the closing phenylalanine or tryptophan. Each record gives: J gene, V gene, clone size, D gene, CDR3 protein, CDR3 DNA. A D gene is named only where the DNA matches it firmly. Only part of the rows carry a size: once, few, many, or a class if the clone is expanded.

TRBJ2-6 TRBV2 - - CVTEGTLGANVLTF TGTGTAACGGAGGGTACTCTGGGGGCCAACGTCCTGACTTTC
TRBJ2-1 TRBV4-1 once TRBD1 CASSQPIRQGANEQFF TGCGCCAGCAGCCAACCCATCCGACAGGGGGCCAATGAGCAGTTCTTC
TRBJ1-1 TRBV5-4 - - CASSSRGGRTEAFF TGTGCCAGCAGCTCGCGCGGGGGCCGCACTGAAGCTTTCTTT
TRBJ2-3 TRBV28 once TRBD1 CASSFRTGASSTDTQYF TGTGCCAGCAGTTTCCGGACAGGAGCCTCTAGCACAGATACGCAGTATTTT
TRBJ1-4 TRBV27 - - CASSLPARSNEKLFF TGTGCCAGCAGCCTCCCCGCTAGGTCTAATGAAAAACTGTTTTTT
TRBJ2-3 TRBV6-5 - TRBD1 CASSRGTGGTDTQYF TGTGCCAGCAGTCGCGGGACAGGGGGAACAGATACGCAGTATTTT
TRBJ2-7 TRBV2 - TRBD2 CASSALAGTGEQYF TGTGCCAGCAGCGCTCTAGCGGGGACGGGCGAGCAGTACTTC
TRBJ2-3 TRBV19 - TRBD2 CASSIASSGADTQYF TGTGCCAGTAGTATAGCGTCTAGCGGAGCAGATACGCAGTATTTT
TRBJ1-4 TRBV11-2 - - CASSFGRGSEKLFF TGTGCCAGCAGCTTTGGCAGGGGTAGTGAAAAACTGTTTTTT
TRBJ1-1 TRBV6-5 - TRBD1 CASRRTGLGTEAFF TGTGCCAGCAGGAGGACAGGGCTCGGCACTGAAGCTTTCTTT
TRBJ1-2 TRBV7-2 - - CASSLNRDGYTF TGTGCCAGCAGCCTTAACAGGGATGGCTACACCTTC
TRBJ1-1 TRBV11-2 - - CASRFQGNTEAFF TGTGCCAGCAGGTTTCAGGGGAACACTGAAGCTTTCTTT
TRBJ2-7 TRBV5-1 - TRBD1 CASSRDSYEQYF TGCGCCAGCAGCAGGGACAGTTACGAGCAGTACTTC
TRBJ2-7 TRBV9 - TRBD2 CASSAPSGGATDEQYF TGTGCCAGCAGCGCCCCTAGCGGGGGGGCTACGGACGAGCAGTACTTC
TRBJ2-7 TRBV15 once TRBD2 CATSRDLAGGYEQYF TGTGCCACCAGCAGAGATCTCGCGGGAGGCTACGAGCAGTACTTC
TRBJ1-4 TRBV18 - - CASSPRGLANEKLFF TGTGCCAGCTCACCGCGGGGGCTGGCTAATGAAAAACTGTTTTTT
TRBJ2-5 TRBV4-3 few - CASSLQIQYF TGCGCCAGCAGCCTACAGATCCAGTACTTC
TRBJ1-2 TRBV4-3 few TRBD1 CASSQDFLGGSIYGYTF TGCGCCAGCAGCCAAGATTTTCTAGGGGGCTCAATCTATGGCTACACCTTC
TRBJ1-4 TRBV28 - - CASSPHRVPSEKLFF TGTGCCAGCAGTCCCCATCGGGTCCCGTCTGAAAAACTGTTTTTT
TRBJ2-7 TRBV28 - - CASKVRGSRYEQYF TGTGCCAGCAAAGTACGCGGGTCCCGCTACGAGCAGTACTTC
TRBJ1-1 TRBV6-5 - TRBD1 CASSSRTGNTEAFF TGTGCCAGCAGTTCCAGGACAGGGAACACTGAAGCTTTCTTT
TRBJ2-7 TRBV28 once TRBD1 CASSLLGTGGDYEQYF TGTGCCAGCAGTTTGCTCGGGACAGGGGGCGACTACGAGCAGTACTTC
TRBJ2-1 TRBV7-3 - - CASSLQGNEQFF TGTGCCAGCAGCTTACAGGGGAATGAGCAGTTCTTC
TRBJ2-7 TRBV5-1 - TRBD2 CASSAIAGGSYEQYF TGCGCCAGCAGCGCAATAGCGGGAGGGTCCTACGAGCAGTACTTC
TRBJ1-5 TRBV19 - TRBD1 CASSDPGQELLESNQPQHF TGTGCCAGTAGCGACCCGGGACAGGAGCTGCTAGAGAGCAATCAGCCCCAGCATTTT
TRBJ2-7 TRBV7-9 - TRBD1 CASSLPGQLYEQYF TGTGCCAGCAGCCTGCCGGGACAGCTCTACGAGCAGTACTTC